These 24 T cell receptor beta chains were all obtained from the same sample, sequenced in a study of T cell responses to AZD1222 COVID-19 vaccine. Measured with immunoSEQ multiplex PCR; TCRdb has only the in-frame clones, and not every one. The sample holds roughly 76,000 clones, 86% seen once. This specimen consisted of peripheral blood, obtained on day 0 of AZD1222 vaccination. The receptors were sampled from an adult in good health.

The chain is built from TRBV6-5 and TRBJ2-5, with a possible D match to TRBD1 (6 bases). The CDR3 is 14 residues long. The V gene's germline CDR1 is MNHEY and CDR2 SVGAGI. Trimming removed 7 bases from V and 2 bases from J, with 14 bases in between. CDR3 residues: CASNHGDKQETQYF. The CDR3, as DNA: TGTGCCAGCAACCATGGGGACAAACAAGAGACCCAGTACTTC.

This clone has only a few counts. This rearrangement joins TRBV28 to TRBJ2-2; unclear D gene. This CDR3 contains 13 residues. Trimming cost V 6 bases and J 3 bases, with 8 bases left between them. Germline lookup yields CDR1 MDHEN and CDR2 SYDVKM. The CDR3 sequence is CASSIPDTGELFF. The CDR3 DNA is TGTGCCAGCAGCATCCCCGACACCGGGGAGCTGTTTTTT.

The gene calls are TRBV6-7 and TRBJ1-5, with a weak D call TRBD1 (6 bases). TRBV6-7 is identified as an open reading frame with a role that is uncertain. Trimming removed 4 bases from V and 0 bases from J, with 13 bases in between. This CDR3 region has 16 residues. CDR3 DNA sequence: TGTGCCAGCAGTTCCCCATACAGGGATAGCAATCAGCCCCAGCATTTT. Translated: CASSSPYRDSNQPQHF.

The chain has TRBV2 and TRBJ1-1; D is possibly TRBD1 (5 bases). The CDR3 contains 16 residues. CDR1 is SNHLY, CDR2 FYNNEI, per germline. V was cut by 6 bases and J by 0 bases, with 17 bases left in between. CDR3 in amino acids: CASRLRDGFMNTEAFF. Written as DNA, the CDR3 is TGTGCCAGCAGGCTCCGGGACGGCTTCATGAACACTGAAGCTTTCTTT.

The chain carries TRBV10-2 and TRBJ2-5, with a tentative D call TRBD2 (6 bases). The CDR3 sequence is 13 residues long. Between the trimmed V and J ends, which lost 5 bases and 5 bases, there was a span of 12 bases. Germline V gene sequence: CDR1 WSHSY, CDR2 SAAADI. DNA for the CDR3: TGCGCCAGCAGTTATGGCGGGGCGGAGACCCAGTACTTC. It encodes CASSYGGAETQYF.

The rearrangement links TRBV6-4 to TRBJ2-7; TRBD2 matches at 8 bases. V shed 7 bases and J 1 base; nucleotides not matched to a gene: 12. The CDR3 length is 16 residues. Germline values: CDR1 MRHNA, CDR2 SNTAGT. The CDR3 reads CASIHFLGTRSYEQYF. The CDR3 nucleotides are TGTGCCAGCATTCATTTTTTAGGGACTAGGTCCTACGAGCAGTACTTC.

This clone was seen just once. CDR3 DNA sequence: TGTGCCAGTAGTCCGCGAATGGGTGGGGACTATGGCTACACCTTC. It codes for CASSPRMGGDYGYTF. The V gene is TRBV19, the J gene TRBJ1-2; D not resolved. Germline V gives CDR1 LNHDA, CDR2 SQIVND (reference sequence). CDR3 length equals 15 residues. The ends were cut back, 5 bases at V and 3 bases at J, with 16 bases in the middle.

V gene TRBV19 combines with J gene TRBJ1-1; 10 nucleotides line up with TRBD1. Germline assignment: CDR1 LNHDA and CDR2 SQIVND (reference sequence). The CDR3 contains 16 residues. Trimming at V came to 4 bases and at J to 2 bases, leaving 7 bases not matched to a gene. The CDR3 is CASSSLGQGGNTEAFF. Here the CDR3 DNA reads TGTGCCAGTAGTAGCCTCGGACAGGGGGGAAACACTGAAGCTTTCTTT.

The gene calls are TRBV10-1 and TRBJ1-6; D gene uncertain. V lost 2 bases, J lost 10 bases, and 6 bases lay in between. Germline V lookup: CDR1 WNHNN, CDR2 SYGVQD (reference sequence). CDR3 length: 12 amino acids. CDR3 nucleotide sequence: TGCGCCAGCAGTGAGGAAGAATCACCCCTCCACTTT. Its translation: CASSEEESPLHF.

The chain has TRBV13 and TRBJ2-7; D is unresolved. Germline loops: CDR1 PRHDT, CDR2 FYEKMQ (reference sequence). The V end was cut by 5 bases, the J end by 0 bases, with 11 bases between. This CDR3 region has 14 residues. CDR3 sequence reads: CASSPHTGSYEQYF. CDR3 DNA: TGTGCCAGCAGCCCCCACACTGGCTCCTACGAGCAGTACTTC. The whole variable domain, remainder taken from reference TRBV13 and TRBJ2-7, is AAGVIQSPRHLIKEKRETATLKCYPIPRHDTVYWYQQGPGQDPQFLISFYEKMQSDKGSIPDRFSAQQFSDYHSELNMSSLELGDSALYFCASSPHTGSYEQYFGPGTRLTVT.

CDR3 bases: TGTGCCACGTCTCAAGGAGGAGCCTACGAGCAGTACTTC. It codes for CATSQGGAYEQYF. The V call is TRBV25-1, the J call TRBJ2-7, with a possible D match to TRBD2 (5 bases). The CDR3 runs to 13 residues. Germline V gene sequence: CDR1 MGHDK, CDR2 SYGVNS. Trimming took off 10 bases at V and 2 bases at J, with 15 bases between the two ends.

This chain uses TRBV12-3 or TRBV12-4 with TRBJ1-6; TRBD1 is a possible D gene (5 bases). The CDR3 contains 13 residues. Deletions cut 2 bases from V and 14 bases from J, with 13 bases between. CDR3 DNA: TGTGCCAGCAGTTTAAGGGGCCCTGGCTCCCTCCACTTT. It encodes CASSLRGPGSLHF.

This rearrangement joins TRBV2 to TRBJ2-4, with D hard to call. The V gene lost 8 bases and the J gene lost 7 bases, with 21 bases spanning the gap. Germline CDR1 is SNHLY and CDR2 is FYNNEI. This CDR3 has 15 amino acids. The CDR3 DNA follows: TGTGCCAGCTCTGTATCCCTCGGCGGCTCCAACATTCAGTACTTC. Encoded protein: CASSVSLGGSNIQYF.

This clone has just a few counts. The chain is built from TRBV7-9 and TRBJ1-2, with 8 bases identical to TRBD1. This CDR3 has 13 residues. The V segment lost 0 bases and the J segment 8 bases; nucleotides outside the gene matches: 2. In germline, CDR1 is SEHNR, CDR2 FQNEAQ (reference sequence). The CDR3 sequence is CASSLATGDGYTF. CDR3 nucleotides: TGTGCCAGCAGCTTAGCGACAGGGGACGGCTACACCTTC.

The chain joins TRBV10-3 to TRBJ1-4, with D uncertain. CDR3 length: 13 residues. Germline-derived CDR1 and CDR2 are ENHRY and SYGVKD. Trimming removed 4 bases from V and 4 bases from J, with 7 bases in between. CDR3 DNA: TGTGCCATCAGTGGTGAACTTAATGAAAAACTGTTTTTT. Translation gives CAISGELNEKLFF.

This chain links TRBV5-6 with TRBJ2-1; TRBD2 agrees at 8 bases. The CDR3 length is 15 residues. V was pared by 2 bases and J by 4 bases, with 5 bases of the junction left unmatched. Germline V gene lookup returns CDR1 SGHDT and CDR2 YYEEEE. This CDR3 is CASSLEAGVYNEQFF. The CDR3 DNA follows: TGTGCCAGCAGCTTAGAAGCGGGAGTTTACAATGAGCAGTTCTTC.

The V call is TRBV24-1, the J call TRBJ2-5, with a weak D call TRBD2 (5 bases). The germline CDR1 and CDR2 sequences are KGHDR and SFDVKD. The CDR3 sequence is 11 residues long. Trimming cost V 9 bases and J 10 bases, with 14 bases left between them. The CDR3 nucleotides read TGTGCCACCGGTCATCGAGGGAGCCAGTACTTC. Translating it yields CATGHRGSQYF.

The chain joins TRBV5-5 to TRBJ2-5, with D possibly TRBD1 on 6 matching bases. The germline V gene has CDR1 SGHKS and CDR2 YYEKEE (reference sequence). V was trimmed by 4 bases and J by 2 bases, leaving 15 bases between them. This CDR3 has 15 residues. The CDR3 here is CASSVGHSEQETQYF. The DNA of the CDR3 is TGTGCCAGCAGCGTGGGACATTCCGAACAAGAGACCCAGTACTTC.

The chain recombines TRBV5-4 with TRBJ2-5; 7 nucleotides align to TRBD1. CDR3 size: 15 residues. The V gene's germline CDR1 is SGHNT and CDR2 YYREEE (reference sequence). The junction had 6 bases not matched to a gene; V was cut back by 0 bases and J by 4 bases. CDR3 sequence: CASSLGQGFPETQYF. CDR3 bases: TGTGCCAGCAGCTTGGGACAGGGATTCCCAGAGACCCAGTACTTC.

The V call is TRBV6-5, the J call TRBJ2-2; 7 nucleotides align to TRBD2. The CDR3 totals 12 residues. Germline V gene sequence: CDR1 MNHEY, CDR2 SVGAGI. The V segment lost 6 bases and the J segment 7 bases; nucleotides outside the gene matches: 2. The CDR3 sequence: CASSRGVGELFF. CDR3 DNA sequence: TGTGCCAGCAGCCGGGGGGTCGGGGAGCTGTTTTTT.

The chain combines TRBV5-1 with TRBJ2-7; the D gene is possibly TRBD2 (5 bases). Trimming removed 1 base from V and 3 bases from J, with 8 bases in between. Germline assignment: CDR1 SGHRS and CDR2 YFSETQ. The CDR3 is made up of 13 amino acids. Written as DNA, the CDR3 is TGCGCCAGCAGCTTGCGGGGTAGCTACGAGCAGTACTTC. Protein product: CASSLRGSYEQYF.

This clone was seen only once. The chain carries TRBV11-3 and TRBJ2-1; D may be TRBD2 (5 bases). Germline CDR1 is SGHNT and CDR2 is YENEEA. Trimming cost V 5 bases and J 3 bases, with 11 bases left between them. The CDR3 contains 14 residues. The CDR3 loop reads CASSPVGDYNEQFF. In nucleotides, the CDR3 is TGTGCCAGCAGCCCCGTCGGGGACTACAATGAGCAGTTCTTC.

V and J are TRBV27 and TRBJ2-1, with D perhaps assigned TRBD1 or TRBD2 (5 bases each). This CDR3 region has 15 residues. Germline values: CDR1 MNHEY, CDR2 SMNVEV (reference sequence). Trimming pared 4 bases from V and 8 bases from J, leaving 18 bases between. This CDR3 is CASSSPRVLGDEQFF. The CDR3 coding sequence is TGTGCCAGCAGTTCCCCGCGGGTTTTGGGGGATGAGCAGTTCTTC.

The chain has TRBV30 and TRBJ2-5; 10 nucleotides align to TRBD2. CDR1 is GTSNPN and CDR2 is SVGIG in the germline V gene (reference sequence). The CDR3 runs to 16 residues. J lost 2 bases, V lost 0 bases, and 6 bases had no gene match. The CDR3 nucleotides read TGTGCCTGGAGTGTACAGCGGGGGGGGATACAAGAGACCCAGTACTTC. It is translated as CAWSVQRGGIQETQYF.